The 5 T cell receptor beta chains reported below all come from one sample, sequenced in a study of T cell responses to AZD1222 COVID-19 vaccine. Data came from immunoSEQ multiplex PCR; TCRdb stores just in-frame clones and leaves some out. The sample lists 150,000 to 200,000 clones; approximately 89% were seen once. The sample consisted of peripheral blood, taken 28 days after the second AZD1222 dose. The source of these receptors is an adult who received the AZD1222 COVID-19 vaccine.

CDR3 loop: CASRGQGLRYEQYF. CDR3 nucleotide sequence: TGTGCCAGCAGAGGACAGGGTTTACGCTACGAGCAGTACTTC. The chain uses TRBV6-5 and TRBJ2-7, with 8 bases fitting TRBD1. J lost 3 bases, V lost 6 bases, and 7 bases had no gene match. Germline V gene lookup returns CDR1 MNHEY and CDR2 SVGAGI. The CDR3 length is 14 residues.

The V and J genes are TRBV6-2 or TRBV6-3 and TRBJ2-7; no definite D call. V was shortened by 6 bases and J by 1 base, with 10 bases between the two germline ends. CDR1 is MNHEY and CDR2 is SVGEGT in the germline V gene. CDR3 length equals 13 residues. The CDR3 DNA reads as TGTGCCAGCAGCCGCTCCGGTTCCTACGAGCAGTACTTC. Its protein product is CASSRSGSYEQYF.

To note about this clone: At one end, the junction sequence differs from germline, possibly due to a read error. V gene TRBV6-5 combines with J gene TRBJ2-5; D might be TRBD1 (5 bases). Germline lookup yields CDR1 MNHEY and CDR2 SVGAGI. This CDR3 comprises 14 residues. CDR3 sequence reads: CASSNRQTQETQYF. Written as DNA, the CDR3 is TGTGCCAGCAGCAACCGACAGACCCAAGAAACCCAGTACTTC.

The chain carries TRBV5-1 and TRBJ1-1; no reliable D call. The CDR3 is 13 residues long. CDR1 is SGHRS, CDR2 YFSETQ, per germline. Trimming took off 4 bases at V and 4 bases at J, with 11 bases between the two ends. CDR3 sequence (DNA): TGCGCCAGCAGCGTGTGGTGGGGCACTGAAGCTTTCTTT. It is translated as CASSVWWGTEAFF.

The CDR3 region has the DNA TGTGCCAGCAGTTTTCGTGAGGGGCGAAAACTGTTTTTT. Its protein is CASSFREGRKLFF. V is TRBV27 and J is TRBJ1-4; a weak D match, TRBD1 (5 bases). CDR1 MNHEY and CDR2 SMNVEV come from the germline V gene (reference sequence). CDR3 length: 13 amino acids. V gave up 3 bases and J gave up 10 bases, with 12 bases separating them.